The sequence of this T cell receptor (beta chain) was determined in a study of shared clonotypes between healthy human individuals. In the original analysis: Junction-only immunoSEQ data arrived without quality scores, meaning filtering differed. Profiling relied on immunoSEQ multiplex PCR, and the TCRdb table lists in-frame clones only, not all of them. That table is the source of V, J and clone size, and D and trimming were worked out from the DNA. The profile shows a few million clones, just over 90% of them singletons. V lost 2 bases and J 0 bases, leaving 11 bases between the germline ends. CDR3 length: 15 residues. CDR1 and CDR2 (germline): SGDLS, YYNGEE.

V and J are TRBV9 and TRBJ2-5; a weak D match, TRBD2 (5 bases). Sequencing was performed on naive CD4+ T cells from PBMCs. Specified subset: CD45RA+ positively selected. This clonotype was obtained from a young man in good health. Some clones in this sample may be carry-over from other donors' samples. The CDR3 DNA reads TGTGCCAGCAGCGTGGGAGCTCGATACCAAGAGACCCAGTACTTC. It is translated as CASSVGARYQETQYF.